The 9 T cell receptor beta chains given below trace back to one sample, sequenced in a study of shared clonotypes between healthy human individuals. Here immunoSEQ multiplex PCR was the method, and the copy in TCRdb shows in-frame clones only, minus some. The sample yields 2 million to 3 million clones, 80% to 95% seen once. Material for sequencing was naive CD4+ T cells from PBMCs. Subset defined: CD45RA+ positively selected. These receptors were taken from a man between 18 and 35 years old in good health. Some clones in this sample may be carry-over from other donors' samples.

The chain joins TRBV2 to TRBJ1-5; D remains unclear. This CDR3 is 11 amino acids long. The ends were cut back, 11 bases at V and 3 bases at J, with 8 bases in the middle. The germline CDR1 and CDR2 sequences are SNHLY and FYNNEI. The CDR3 coding sequence is TGTGCCTCGGGGATCAATCAGCCCCAGCATTTT. Translated: CASGINQPQHF.

Worth noting for this clone: This sample includes further DNA sequences coding for the same CDR3. The chain carries TRBV5-1 and TRBJ1-2; 9 nucleotides match TRBD1. The CDR3 loop spans 13 amino acids. Germline V gene lookup returns CDR1 SGHRS and CDR2 YFSETQ. V dropped 2 bases and J dropped 8; count of bases not matched to a gene: 4. CDR3 bases: TGCGCCAGCAGCTTCCGGGACAGGGACGGCTACACCTTC. Its translation is CASSFRDRDGYTF.

The V call is TRBV7-9, the J call TRBJ2-7; a possible D gene is TRBD2 (6 bases). From germline, CDR1 is SEHNR and CDR2 FQNEAQ (reference sequence). CDR3 size: 16 residues. V dropped 5 bases and J dropped 0 bases, with 17 bases sitting between them. The CDR3 coding sequence is TGTGCCAGCAGCGACCGGCTGGGGGGTAGCTCCTACGAGCAGTACTTC. Protein: CASSDRLGGSSYEQYF.

V and J are TRBV2 and TRBJ2-7, with TRBD1 as a possible D gene (5 bases). Trimming removed 0 bases at V and 2 bases at J, with 11 bases between. The CDR3 covers 15 residues. The germline V gene encodes CDR1 SNHLY and CDR2 FYNNEI. The CDR3 DNA sequence: TGTGCCAGCAGTGAAGCGCTCAGGACAACCTACGAGCAGTACTTC. Residues: CASSEALRTTYEQYF.

This chain joins TRBV7-2 and TRBJ2-1, with 10 nucleotides matching TRBD2. V lost 4 bases, J lost 4 bases, and 16 bases stayed unmatched. This CDR3 region has 19 residues. From germline, CDR1 is SGHTA and CDR2 FQGNSA. The DNA of the CDR3 is TGTGCCAGCAGCTGGGCCGGGACTAGCGCACAAGGGGGTTACAATGAGCAGTTCTTC. Translated: CASSWAGTSAQGGYNEQFF.

The chain couples TRBV11-2 to TRBJ2-1; 11 nucleotides agree with TRBD2. Germline assignment: CDR1 SGHAT and CDR2 FQNNGV. The length of the CDR3 is 16 residues. After removal of 5 bases from V and 6 bases from J, the junction contained 9 bases not matched to a gene. CDR3 protein: CASSDNSGRAGNEQFF. The CDR3, as DNA: TGTGCCAGCAGCGACAATAGCGGGAGGGCAGGCAATGAGCAGTTCTTC.

The chain couples TRBV18 to TRBJ2-1; 7 bases match TRBD2. Per the germline V gene, CDR1 is KGHSH and CDR2 is LQKENI. The CDR3 is made up of 17 amino acids. J lost 3 bases, V lost 0 bases, and 8 bases had no gene match. CDR3 DNA: TGTGCCAGCTCACCACCGTTCGGACTAGAAGGCTACAATGAGCAGTTCTTC. Its translation: CASSPPFGLEGYNEQFF.

The chain carries TRBV11-2 and TRBJ1-1; D uncertain. This CDR3 has 16 residues. Germline lookup yields CDR1 SGHAT and CDR2 FQNNGV. Trimming removed 2 bases from V and 4 bases from J, with 17 bases in between. The CDR3 region is CASSLPRQPSGTEAFF. The CDR3, as DNA: TGTGCCAGCAGCTTACCCCGGCAGCCATCTGGCACTGAAGCTTTCTTT.

The V gene is TRBV21-1, the J gene TRBJ2-4; the listed D gene, TRBD1, was not tested against the DNA. TRBV21-1 is classified as a pseudogene. The length of the CDR3 is 15 residues. CDR3: CASSKCQIAKNIQYF. DNA for the CDR3: TGTGCCAGCAGCAAATGTCAGATAGCCAAAAACATTCAGTACTTC.